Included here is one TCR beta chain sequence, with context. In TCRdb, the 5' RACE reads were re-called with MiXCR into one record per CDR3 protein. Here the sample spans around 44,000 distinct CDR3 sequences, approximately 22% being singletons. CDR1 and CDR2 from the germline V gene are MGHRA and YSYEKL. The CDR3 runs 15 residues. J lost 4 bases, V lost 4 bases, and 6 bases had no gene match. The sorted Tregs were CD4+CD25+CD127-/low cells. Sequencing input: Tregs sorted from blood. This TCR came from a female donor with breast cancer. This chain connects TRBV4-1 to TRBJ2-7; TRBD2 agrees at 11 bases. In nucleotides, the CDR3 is TGCGCCAGCAGCCCGACTAGCGGGGATATTTACGAGCAGTACTTC. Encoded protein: CASSPTSGDIYEQYF.